The source of this T cell receptor (beta chain) is a study of cytomegalovirus exposure and HLA in healthy donors. Study-level information: Early released data comprised approximately 85 million unique TCRs from HLA-typed donors. Study-wide findings and caveats: Per a prior analysis, the majority of TCR beta V segments were productive roughly 90% or roughly 30% of the time. Later analysis showed TCR association rates varying by HLA locus, highest for DRB1 and lowest for HLA-C.

This PCR relied on a set of 60 Vbeta primers and 13 Jbeta primers. Data came from immunoSEQ multiplex PCR; TCRdb stores just in-frame clones and leaves some out. The sample shows 100,000 to 150,000 clones, roughly 78% of them seen only once. The CDR3 is 14 amino acids. Germline V CDR1 and CDR2: MNHEY, SMNVEV (reference sequence). The germline V and J ends were trimmed by 7 bases and 2 bases, with 15 bases remaining between them. On this clone: Its antigen remains unknown.

The TCR sequence derives from a male donor in good health and CMV-seronegative. This chain uses TRBV27 with TRBJ2-7; D may be TRBD2 (6 bases). Sequenced material: PBMCs. The CDR3 coding sequence is TGTGCCAGCAACCCCGCGGGGAAGACCTACGAGCAGTACTTC. Protein: CASNPAGKTYEQYF.